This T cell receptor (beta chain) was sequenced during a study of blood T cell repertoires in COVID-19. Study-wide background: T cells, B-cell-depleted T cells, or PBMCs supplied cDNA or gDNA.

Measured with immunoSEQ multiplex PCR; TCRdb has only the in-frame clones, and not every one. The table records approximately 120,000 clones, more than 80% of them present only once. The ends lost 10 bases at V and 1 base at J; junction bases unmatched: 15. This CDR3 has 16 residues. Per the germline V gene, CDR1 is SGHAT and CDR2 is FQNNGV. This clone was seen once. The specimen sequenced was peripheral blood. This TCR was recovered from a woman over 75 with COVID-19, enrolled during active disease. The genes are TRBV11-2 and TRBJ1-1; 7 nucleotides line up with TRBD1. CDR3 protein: CATRFWGQSKNTEAFF. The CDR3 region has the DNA TGTGCCACCAGGTTTTGGGGACAGTCAAAGAACACTGAAGCTTTCTTT.